The rows below give T cell receptor beta chains drawn from one sample of a study of T cells after yellow fever vaccination. TCRdb re-derived calls from the 5' RACE reads in MiXCR, one entry per CDR3 protein. The sample contains over 200,000 distinct CDR3 sequences, over 6.5% of which appear only once. Specimen: CD4+ T cells sorted from PBMCs, collected on the day of the yellow fever booster vaccination. Source of these receptors: a man aged 30 to 45 who received the YFV17D yellow fever vaccine. CDR3s include the opening cysteine and the closing phenylalanine or tryptophan. D genes are given only for firm matches. Part of the rows lack a size; the others show once, few, many or a class for expanded clones.

CASSAGLETQYF	TGTGCCAGCAGCGCAGGGTTGGAGACCCAGTACTTC	NA	TRBJ2-5	many	TRBV7-9
CSAITRGETQYF	TGCAGTGCTATAACCCGGGGGGAGACCCAGTACTTC	NA	TRBJ2-5	few	TRBV20-1
CAISERVSNQPQHF	TGTGCCATCAGTGAGAGGGTTAGCAATCAGCCCCAGCATTTT	NA	TRBJ1-5	few	TRBV10-3
CASSQVGSRGEQFF	TGTGCCAGCAGCCAAGTGGGGAGCCGTGGGGAGCAGTTCTTC	NA	TRBJ2-1	NA	TRBV3-1
CASSFSLGAGGETQYF	TGTGCCAGCAGCTTTTCCCTGGGGGCCGGGGGGGAGACCCAGTACTTC	NA	TRBJ2-5	many	TRBV7-2
CASSTQGTRVYF	TGTGCCAGTAGTACCCAGGGGACTAGAGTGTACTTC	TRBD2	TRBJ2-4	few	TRBV19
CASSWGAGELFF	TGTGCCAGCTCTTGGGGAGCCGGGGAGCTGTTTTTT	NA	TRBJ2-2	NA	TRBV7-9
CASSFVTGELFF	TGTGCCAGCAGCTTTGTTACCGGGGAGCTGTTTTTT	NA	TRBJ2-2	NA	TRBV7-9
CASSGPGTANTGELFF	TGTGCCAGCAGTGGCCCGGGGACAGCGAACACCGGGGAGCTGTTTTTT	TRBD1	TRBJ2-2	NA	TRBV6-2/TRBV6-3
CSVTDPGEPQHF	TGCAGCGTAACCGACCCAGGGGAGCCCCAGCATTTT	NA	TRBJ1-5	NA	TRBV29-1
CASSLTNLGQDQYF	TGTGCCAGCAGCTTGACAAATTTGGGTCAGGACCAGTACTTC	NA	TRBJ2-5	many	TRBV5-6
CAWSLIGQGRRDTQYF	TGTGCCTGGAGTCTAATCGGACAGGGGAGGAGAGATACGCAGTATTTT	TRBD1	TRBJ2-3	NA	TRBV30
CSALLTRSTDTQYF	TGCAGTGCCCTCCTGACTAGAAGCACAGATACGCAGTATTTT	NA	TRBJ2-3	few	TRBV20-1
CASSYGTTAEQYF	TGTGCCAGCAGTTACGGGACGACGGCCGAGCAGTACTTC	NA	TRBJ2-7	NA	TRBV6-5
CASSPPDQEYNEQFF	TGTGCCAGCAGCCCCCCCGATCAGGAGTACAATGAGCAGTTCTTC	NA	TRBJ2-1	NA	TRBV7-3
CASSLLGGETYNEQFF	TGTGCCAGCAGCCTTCTGGGGGGGGAAACCTACAATGAGCAGTTCTTC	TRBD2	TRBJ2-1	few	TRBV7-6
CASSLVSSGGSYNEQFF	TGCGCCAGCAGCTTGGTGTCTAGCGGAGGCTCCTACAATGAGCAGTTCTTC	TRBD2	TRBJ2-1	few	TRBV5-1
CASSPDVPGWLFF	TGCGCCAGCAGCCCGGACGTTCCAGGTTGGCTGTTCTTC	NA	TRBJ2-1	NA	TRBV5-1
CASSRQSYGYTF	TGTGCCAGCAGCCGACAGAGCTATGGCTACACCTTC	NA	TRBJ1-2	many	TRBV27
CASGGQRPDTQYF	TGTGCCAGCGGGGGACAGAGACCAGATACGCAGTATTTT	TRBD1	TRBJ2-3	few	TRBV2
CASSRRYLGSSTEAFF	TGTGCCAGCAGCCGAAGGTATCTTGGCTCATCCACTGAAGCTTTCTTT	NA	TRBJ1-1	many	TRBV11-2
CSAGRGANVLTF	TGCAGCGCGGGTAGGGGGGCCAACGTCCTGACTTTC	NA	TRBJ2-6	many	TRBV29-1
CASSATSGTYNEQFF	TGCGCCAGCAGCGCTACTAGCGGGACCTACAATGAGCAGTTCTTC	TRBD2	TRBJ2-1	many	TRBV5-1
CASSLLTGRGETQYF	TGCGCCAGCAGCCTCTTAACGGGGCGGGGAGAGACCCAGTACTTC	NA	TRBJ2-5	few	TRBV5-1
CASSPGGSSGNTIYF	TGTGCCAGCAGTCCAGGCGGCTCCTCTGGAAACACCATATATTTT	NA	TRBJ1-3	NA	TRBV7-8
CASSQYRETDTQYF	TGTGCCAGCAGCCAATACAGGGAAACAGATACGCAGTATTTT	NA	TRBJ2-3	NA	TRBV11-2
CASSRKGHGLAGGRETQYF	TGCGCCAGCAGCCGAAAGGGCCACGGACTAGCGGGAGGCCGAGAGACCCAGTACTTC	TRBD2	TRBJ2-5	NA	TRBV4-1
CSARSQSGREQFF	TGCAGTGCTAGGAGTCAAAGCGGGAGGGAGCAGTTCTTC	TRBD2	TRBJ2-1	many	TRBV20-1
CASSRNPDRSYEQYF	TGTGCCAGCTCACGAAACCCGGACCGCTCCTACGAGCAGTACTTC	NA	TRBJ2-7	many	TRBV18
CSVVDSTADYGYTF	TGCAGCGTTGTTGACTCGACGGCGGATTATGGCTACACCTTC	NA	TRBJ1-2	few	TRBV29-1
CASSSLAGEVTGELFF	TGCGCCAGCAGCTCTTTAGCGGGAGAGGTGACCGGGGAGCTGTTTTTT	TRBD2	TRBJ2-2	many	TRBV5-1
CASSLPSEPYEQYF	TGCGCCAGCAGTTTGCCCTCAGAGCCCTACGAGCAGTACTTC	NA	TRBJ2-7	NA	TRBV5-1
CASSYRTGWTGELFF	TGTGCCAGCAGTTACAGGACAGGGTGGACCGGGGAGCTGTTTTTT	TRBD1	TRBJ2-2	NA	TRBV6-5
CAISEPGRQNTEAFF	TGTGCCATCAGTGAGCCCGGGCGGCAGAACACTGAAGCTTTCTTT	NA	TRBJ1-1	NA	TRBV10-3
CASSSTGALGYTF	TGTGCCAGCTCATCCACAGGGGCCCTTGGCTACACCTTC	TRBD1	TRBJ1-2	NA	TRBV18
CASSETGRNYTF	TGTGCCAGCAGTGAGACCGGGAGAAACTACACCTTC	NA	TRBJ1-2	many	TRBV28
CASSQGPDTGANVLTF	TGTGCCAGCAGCCAAGGGCCGGACACTGGGGCCAACGTCCTGACTTTC	NA	TRBJ2-6	many	TRBV3-1
CASNSGARTYEQYF	TGTGCCAGCAACTCGGGAGCCCGCACCTACGAGCAGTACTTC	NA	TRBJ2-7	few	TRBV28
CASSVGLAQESTDTQYF	TGTGCCAGCAGCGTAGGATTAGCTCAGGAGAGCACAGATACGCAGTATTTT	NA	TRBJ2-3	NA	TRBV9
CASSLDGHWNTEAFF	TGTGCCAGCAGCTTGGACGGACACTGGAACACTGAAGCTTTCTTT	NA	TRBJ1-1	many	TRBV5-4
CSAREGQSTYEQYF	TGCAGTGCTAGAGAAGGACAGAGTACCTACGAGCAGTACTTC	NA	TRBJ2-7	many	TRBV20-1
CASSSEGHFGTDTQYF	TGCGCCAGCAGCTCAGAGGGACATTTCGGCACAGATACGCAGTATTTT	NA	TRBJ2-3	few	TRBV5-1
CSARAGQGARETQYF	TGCAGTGCTAGAGCTGGACAGGGGGCTCGAGAGACCCAGTACTTC	TRBD1	TRBJ2-5	NA	TRBV20-1
CASSRSQGYLNTGELFF	TGCGCCAGCAGCCGTTCCCAGGGTTACCTTAACACCGGGGAGCTGTTTTTT	NA	TRBJ2-2	many	TRBV5-1
CATRQGYEQFF	TGTGCCACCAGACAGGGCTATGAGCAGTTCTTC	NA	TRBJ2-1	few	TRBV24-1
CSASSQGADSNQPQHF	TGCAGTGCTAGTTCTCAGGGGGCCGATAGCAATCAGCCCCAGCATTTT	TRBD1	TRBJ1-5	many	TRBV20-1
CSARDPQEGWYEQYF	TGCAGTGCTAGAGATCCCCAGGAGGGCTGGTACGAGCAGTACTTC	NA	TRBJ2-7	NA	TRBV20-1
CASSLGGGSWKTQYF	TGTGCCAGCAGTTTAGGGGGCGGGAGTTGGAAGACCCAGTACTTC	TRBD2	TRBJ2-5	NA	TRBV12-3/TRBV12-4
CASSDSGFLSYEQYF	TGTGCCAGCAGTGATAGCGGGTTCCTATCCTACGAGCAGTACTTC	TRBD2	TRBJ2-7	many	TRBV6-1
CASSGTGRSSYEQYF	TGTGCCAGCAGTGGGACAGGCCGATCCTCCTACGAGCAGTACTTC	TRBD1	TRBJ2-7	many	TRBV12-3/TRBV12-4
CASRAGLHLGEQFF	TGCGCCAGCAGGGCGGGACTCCATTTGGGTGAGCAGTTCTTC	NA	TRBJ2-1	few	TRBV23-1
CASSYSGGTSGFVRSNEQFF	TGTGCCAGCAGTTACTCAGGTGGGACTAGCGGGTTCGTTCGGTCAAATGAGCAGTTCTTC	TRBD2	TRBJ2-1	few	TRBV6-2/TRBV6-3
CSAPSDSYEQYF	TGCAGTGCTCCTAGCGACTCCTACGAGCAGTACTTC	NA	TRBJ2-7	many	TRBV20-1
CASSLGGSTYEQYF	TGTGCCAGCAGCTTAGGAGGGTCTACCTACGAGCAGTACTTC	NA	TRBJ2-7	many	TRBV7-9
CSAPGTGNLGELFF	TGCAGTGCTCCCGGGACAGGGAACTTAGGGGAGCTGTTTTTT	TRBD1	TRBJ2-2	few	TRBV20-1
CASPEGSGAYNEQFF	TGCGCCAGCCCGGAGGGTAGCGGGGCTTACAATGAGCAGTTCTTC	TRBD2	TRBJ2-1	few	TRBV23-1